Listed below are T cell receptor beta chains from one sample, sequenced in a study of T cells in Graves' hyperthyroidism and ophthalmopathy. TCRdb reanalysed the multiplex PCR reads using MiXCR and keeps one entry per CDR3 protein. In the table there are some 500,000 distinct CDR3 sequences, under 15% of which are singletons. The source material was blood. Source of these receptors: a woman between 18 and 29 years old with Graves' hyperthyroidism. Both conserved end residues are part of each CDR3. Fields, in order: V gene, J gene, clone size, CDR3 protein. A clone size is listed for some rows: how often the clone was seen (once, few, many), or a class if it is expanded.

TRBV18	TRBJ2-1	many	CASSPREREGGNEQFF
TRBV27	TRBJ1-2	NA	CASRPYDTSYGYTF
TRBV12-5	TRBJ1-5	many	CASGLVLGTPNQPQHF
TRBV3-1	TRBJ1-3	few	CASRWTGAGDTIYF
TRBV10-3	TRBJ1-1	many	CAISESSSWRSAVNTEAFF
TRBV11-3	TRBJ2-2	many	CASTPGGNTGELFF
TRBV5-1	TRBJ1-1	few	CASSLFPGGDTEAFF
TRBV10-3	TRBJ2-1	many	CAISGTSGPYNEQFF
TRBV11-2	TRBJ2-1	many	CASSPPGSGTSSYNEQFF
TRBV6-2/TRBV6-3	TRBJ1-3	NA	CASRIIQGGNTIYF
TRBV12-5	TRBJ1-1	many	CASKNTEAFF
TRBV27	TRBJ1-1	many	CASRTIAGGADTEAFF
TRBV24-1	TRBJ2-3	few	CATRGDNTDTQYF
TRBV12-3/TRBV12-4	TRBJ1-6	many	CASSLVGLTNSPLHF
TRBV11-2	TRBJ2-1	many	CAGSLRSAGGPYEQFF
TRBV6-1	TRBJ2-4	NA	CASTAGGGQNIQYF
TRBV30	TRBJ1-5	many	CAWSPRGNQPQHF
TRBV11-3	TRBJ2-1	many	CASSPEGGPYNEQFF
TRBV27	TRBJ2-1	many	CASRFGGSSYNEQFF
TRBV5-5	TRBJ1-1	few	CASSWGGENTEAFF
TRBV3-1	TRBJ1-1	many	CASSQALGTPEAFF
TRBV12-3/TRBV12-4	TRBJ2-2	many	CASSLWQGNTGELFF
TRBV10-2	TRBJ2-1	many	CASSGTSGNDEQFF
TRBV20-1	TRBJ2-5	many	CSASLARRTGLLETQYF